Presented here are 15 T cell receptor beta chains from one specimen sequenced in a study of blood T cell repertoires in COVID-19. Generated by immunoSEQ multiplex PCR, the TCRdb table keeps only in-frame clones and is missing some. This sample has about 130,000 clones, with approximately 78% found just once. The material sequenced was peripheral blood. These receptors were collected from a man aged 60 to 75 who had recovered from COVID-19.

This clone was detected only once. The genes are TRBV19 and TRBJ1-3, with D unresolved. Trimming cost V 6 bases and J 3 bases, with 15 bases left between them. CDR1 and CDR2 from the germline V gene are LNHDA and SQIVND (reference sequence). This CDR3 spans 15 amino acids. The CDR3 DNA is TGTGCCAGTAGCACTACCTACGGCTTTGGAAACACCATATATTTT. This encodes CASSTTYGFGNTIYF.

The chain joins TRBV4-3 to TRBJ2-1; D might be TRBD2 (6 bases). Deletions cut 1 base from V and 3 bases from J, with 13 bases between. The CDR3 contains 16 residues. Per germline, CDR1 LGHNA and CDR2 YSLEER. This chain's CDR3 is CASSQAGVGSYNEQFF. DNA for the CDR3: TGCGCCAGCAGCCAAGCAGGCGTCGGGAGCTACAATGAGCAGTTCTTC.

The chain employs TRBV19 and TRBJ2-5, with TRBD1 matching 7 bases. The V and J ends lost 3 bases and 4 bases, in that order; junction bases with no gene match: 2. The CDR3 is 13 residues long. From germline, CDR1 is LNHDA and CDR2 SQIVND (reference sequence). The CDR3 is CASSMGQRETQYF. The CDR3 region has the DNA TGTGCCAGTAGTATGGGACAGAGAGAGACCCAGTACTTC.

The chain uses TRBV29-1 and TRBJ2-5; 7 bases align to TRBD2. Per germline, CDR1 SQVTM and CDR2 ANQGSEA. Trimming took 0 bases from V and 5 from J; bases not matched to a gene: 15. The CDR3 covers 17 residues. As DNA, the CDR3 is TGCAGCGTTGAAGATGCTTCGGGTAGCGGGCGAGAGGAGACCCAGTACTTC. It translates to CSVEDASGSGREETQYF.

The gene calls are TRBV6-5 and TRBJ2-7; TRBD1 matches 9 bases. The CDR3 length is 15 residues. Germline V gene lookup returns CDR1 MNHEY and CDR2 SVGAGI. The V and J ends lost 11 bases and 3 bases, in that order; junction bases with no gene match: 14. The CDR3, as DNA: TGTGCCGGACAACAGGGGGCGAGCGCACTCTACGAGCAGTACTTC. It is translated as CAGQQGASALYEQYF.

This clone has a handful of counts. This chain uses TRBV4-1 with TRBJ1-3; D possibly corresponds to TRBD1 (5 bases). The CDR3 consists of 14 residues. Trimming took off 1 base at V and 8 bases at J, with 12 bases between the two ends. From germline, CDR1 is MGHRA and CDR2 YSYEKL. This CDR3 reads CASSQVGWGDTIYF. The CDR3 region has the DNA TGCGCCAGCAGCCAAGTCGGTTGGGGGGACACCATATATTTT.

This clone was detected a few times. V gene TRBV27 combines with J gene TRBJ1-4; no clear D gene. The CDR3 covers 11 residues. Germline assignment: CDR1 MNHEY and CDR2 SMNVEV (reference sequence). CDR3 DNA sequence: TGTGCTCATAATGCGGTCGGAAAACTGTTTTTT. Amino acid sequence: CAHNAVGKLFF.

Comments on this clone: An end of the junction does not agree with germline; a read error may underlie this. The gene calls are TRBV7-7 and TRBJ2-1, with 13 bases lining up with TRBD2. The CDR3 spans 15 residues. CDR1 SSHAT and CDR2 FNYEAQ come from the germline V gene (reference sequence). In DNA, the CDR3 is TGTGCTAGCAGCCCGACTAGCGGGGGGTTTGGTGAGCAGTTCTTC. Its protein is CASSPTSGGFGEQFF.

The rearrangement joins TRBV6-1 to TRBJ1-2; weak D call: TRBD1 (5 bases). The V gene lost 1 base and the J gene lost 8 bases, with 17 bases spanning the gap. Germline V gene sequence: CDR1 MNHNS, CDR2 SASEGT. CDR3 length: 15 residues. The CDR3 here is CASSEVAGDRRGYTF. For the CDR3, the DNA is TGTGCCAGCAGTGAAGTGGCGGGGGACCGAAGGGGCTACACCTTC.

The J gene is TRBJ1-6, the V gene TRBV19, with D maybe TRBD1 (5 bases). Trimming removed 5 bases from V and 6 bases from J, with 14 bases in between. CDR1 is LNHDA and CDR2 is SQIVND in the germline V gene (reference sequence). The CDR3 sequence is 15 residues long. CDR3 coding DNA: TGTGCCAGTAGTCCTGGATCAGGGTTTAATTCACCCCTCCACTTT. Its protein is CASSPGSGFNSPLHF.

The chain links TRBV19 to TRBJ1-1; no reliable D call. CDR3 length: 16 residues. Germline V gene sequence: CDR1 LNHDA, CDR2 SQIVND (reference sequence). The germline V and J ends were trimmed by 5 bases and 0 bases, with 16 bases remaining between them. CDR3 residues: CASSPHSNRMNTEAFF. In DNA, the CDR3 is TGTGCCAGTAGTCCCCACAGTAATCGCATGAACACTGAAGCTTTCTTT.

This clone was observed once. This chain joins TRBV19 and TRBJ1-1; perhaps TRBD1 as D (5 bases). Trimming pared 0 bases from V and 6 bases from J, leaving 17 bases between. Germline values: CDR1 LNHDA, CDR2 SQIVND (reference sequence). The CDR3 has 16 residues. CDR3 nucleotides: TGTGCCAGTAGTATAGACGTCTTCGGCAGGGTACCTGAAGCTTTCTTT. Its protein product is CASSIDVFGRVPEAFF.

V is TRBV5-1 and J is TRBJ1-4, with D possibly TRBD1 on 6 matching bases. The CDR3 extends over 14 amino acids. CDR1 and CDR2 (germline): SGHRS, YFSETQ. V was shortened by 2 bases and J by 7 bases, with 12 bases between the two germline ends. CDR3: CASSFGGAGEKLFF. CDR3 coding DNA: TGCGCCAGCAGCTTTGGGGGGGCCGGTGAAAAACTGTTTTTT.

CDR3 bases: TGTGCCAGTAGTATAAGACAGTCCTACGAGCAGTACTTC. It specifies CASSIRQSYEQYF. The rearrangement links TRBV19 to TRBJ2-7; weak D call: TRBD1 (5 bases). CDR1 and CDR2 from the germline V gene are LNHDA and SQIVND (reference sequence). V was clipped by 2 bases and J by 1 base, with 6 bases between them. The CDR3 loop spans 13 amino acids.

The chain links TRBV3-1 (or the pseudogene TRBV3-2) to TRBJ1-2, with a weak D call TRBD1 (5 bases). CDR3 length equals 14 residues. Trimming removed 2 bases from V and 2 bases from J, with 9 bases in between. The V gene's germline CDR1 is LGHDT and CDR2 YNNKEL (reference sequence). The CDR3 is CASSQLSGNYGYTF. CDR3 DNA sequence: TGTGCCAGCAGCCAATTATCAGGGAACTATGGCTACACCTTC.